This TCR beta chain was captured by sequencing in a study of blood T cell repertoires in COVID-19. Across the study: Acute and convalescent COVID-19 samples came from the United States, Italy and Spain. PBMCs, B-cell-depleted T cells, or T cells were the source of the cDNA or gDNA that made up the material.

In the source study's methods: Reference gene primer amplification gave nucleated cell count estimates. Sequencing used immunoSEQ multiplex PCR; TCRdb keeps in-frame clones, though not all of them. V and J calls and clone size are copied from that table; D and trimming were computed from the DNA. The table records about 240,000 clones, around 88% of them present only once. Trimming took off 1 base at V and 9 bases at J, with 12 bases between the two ends. The CDR3 consists of 13 residues. Germline V gene lookup returns CDR1 SGHTA and CDR2 FQGNSA. The sample consisted of peripheral blood. The chain carries TRBV7-2 and TRBJ1-2; D remains ambiguous. The receptor's source is a man older than 75 with acute or convalescent COVID-19. CDR3 amino acids: CASSLEQTRRYTF. In DNA, the CDR3 is TGTGCCAGCAGCTTAGAACAGACCAGGCGCTACACCTTC. The complete variable domain, with remaining parts taken from reference TRBV7-2 and TRBJ1-2, reads GAGVSQSPSNKVTEKGKDVELRCDPISGHTALYWYRQSLGQGLEFLIYFQGNSAPDKSGLPSDRFSAERTGGSVSTLTIQRTQQEDSAVYLCASSLEQTRRYTFGSGTRLTVV.